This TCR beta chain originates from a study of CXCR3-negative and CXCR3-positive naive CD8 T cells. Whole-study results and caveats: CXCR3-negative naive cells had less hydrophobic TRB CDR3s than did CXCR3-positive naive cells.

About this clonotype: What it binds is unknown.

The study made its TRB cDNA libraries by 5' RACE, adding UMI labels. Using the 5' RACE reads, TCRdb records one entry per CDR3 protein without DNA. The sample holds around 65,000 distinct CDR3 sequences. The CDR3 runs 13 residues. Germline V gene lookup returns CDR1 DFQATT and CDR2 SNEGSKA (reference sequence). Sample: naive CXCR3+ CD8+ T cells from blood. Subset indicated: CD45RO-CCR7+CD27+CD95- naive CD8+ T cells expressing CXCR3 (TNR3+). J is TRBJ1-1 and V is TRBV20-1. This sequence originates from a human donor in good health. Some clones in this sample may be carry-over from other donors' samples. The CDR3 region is CSARDLSDQEAFF.